This entry lists 32 T cell receptor beta chains sequenced from one sample in a study of blood T cell repertoires in COVID-19. Sequencing used immunoSEQ multiplex PCR; TCRdb keeps in-frame clones, though not all of them. This sample has approximately 27,000 clones, with 75% to 90% found just once. The sequenced material came from peripheral blood. All receptors derive from a human donor with acute or convalescent COVID-19. The donor label of this sample is uncertain.

The J gene is TRBJ1-5, the V gene TRBV30; D is perhaps TRBD1 (5 bases). The V gene's germline CDR1 is GTSNPN and CDR2 SVGIG (reference sequence). This CDR3 comprises 13 residues. V was cut by 4 bases and J by 4 bases, with 11 bases left in between. CDR3: CAWTGGANQPQHF. The DNA for the CDR3 is TGTGCCTGGACAGGAGGGGCGAATCAGCCCCAGCATTTT. The full variable domain, with the rest looked up from reference TRBV30 and TRBJ1-5, is SQTIHQWPATLVQPVGSPLSLECTVEGTSNPNLYWYRQAAGRGLQLLFYSVGIGQISSEVPQNLSASRPQDRQFILSSKKLLLSDSGFYLCAWTGGANQPQHFGDGTRLSIL.

The V gene is TRBV6-1, the J gene TRBJ2-7; weak D call: TRBD1 (6 bases). V lost 0 bases to trimming and J lost 2 bases, with 11 bases between them. Germline-derived CDR1 and CDR2 are MNHNS and SASEGT. This CDR3 has 15 residues. The CDR3 region is CASSEAGAAAYEQYF. CDR3 nucleotide sequence: TGTGCCAGCAGTGAAGCGGGGGCAGCCGCCTACGAGCAGTACTTC.

The CDR3 reads CASSQRTGDGETTLYEQYF. The CDR3 DNA reads as TGCGCCAGCAGCCAGAGGACAGGGGATGGGGAGACGACCCTATACGAGCAGTACTTC. V and J are TRBV4-1 and TRBJ2-7; 9 bases line up with TRBD1. Trimming cost V 3 bases and J 4 bases; bases outside gene matches: 19. Germline V gives CDR1 MGHRA, CDR2 YSYEKL. The CDR3 has 19 residues.

The CDR3 sequence is CASSSGGGVRETQYF. CDR3 DNA sequence: TGTGCCAGCAGTAGTGGGGGGGGTGTTCGAGAGACCCAGTACTTC. The V call is TRBV6-2 or TRBV6-3, the J call TRBJ2-5; 7 bases match TRBD2. Germline V lookup: CDR1 MNHEY, CDR2 SVGEGT. This CDR3 is 15 amino acids long. Losses at the gene ends were 5 bases for V and 4 bases for J; bases not matched to a gene: 10.

The chain is built from TRBV11-2 and TRBJ2-7; 8 bases agree with TRBD2. V lost 5 bases, J lost 6 bases, and 9 bases stayed unmatched. The germline CDR1 and CDR2 sequences are SGHAT and FQNNGV. The CDR3 has 14 amino acids. CDR3 in amino acids: CASSTRAGALEQYF. DNA of the CDR3: TGTGCCAGCAGCACCCGAGCGGGAGCTCTCGAGCAGTACTTC.

V gene TRBV11-2 combines with J gene TRBJ2-7; 7 nucleotides agree with TRBD2. The trim removed 3 bases at V and 3 bases at J, leaving 2 bases unmatched. Germline CDR1 SGHAT, CDR2 FQNNGV. This CDR3 is built from 13 residues. The CDR3 DNA reads TGTGCCAGCAGCTTCGCGGGGGACTACGAGCAGTACTTC. It encodes CASSFAGDYEQYF.

This chain uses TRBV27 with TRBJ1-5; no clear D. The ends were cut back, 6 bases at V and 0 bases at J, with 12 bases in the middle. Germline V gene sequence: CDR1 MNHEY, CDR2 SMNVEV (reference sequence). The CDR3 is 15 amino acids. The CDR3 loop is CASRSFPGSNQPQHF. DNA of the CDR3: TGTGCCAGCAGATCGTTTCCCGGTAGCAATCAGCCCCAGCATTTT.

This rearrangement joins TRBV11-2 to TRBJ2-5; 9 bases are shared with TRBD1. Trimming took 5 bases from V and 11 from J; bases not matched to a gene: 12. The V gene's germline CDR1 is SGHAT and CDR2 FQNNGV. The CDR3 extends over 14 amino acids. Written as DNA, the CDR3 is TGTGCCAGCAGCCACCCCCCGGGACAGGGTCCTCAGTACTTC. This gives the protein CASSHPPGQGPQYF. Complete variable domain (other parts from reference TRBV11-2 and TRBJ2-5): EAGVAQSPRYKIIEKRQSVAFWCNPISGHATLYWYQQILGQGPKLLIQFQNNGVVDDSQLPKDRFSAERLKGVDSTLKIQPAKLEDSAVYLCASSHPPGQGPQYFGPGTRLLVL.

In the case of this clone: Germline and junction disagree at one end, which may indicate a read error. The chain uses TRBV9 and TRBJ2-7; 8 bases line up with TRBD2. This CDR3 comprises 16 residues. Germline loops: CDR1 SGDLS, CDR2 YYNGEE. The CDR3 nucleotides read TGTGCCCGCAGCCCGGGGGGGGGAGGCCCGTCCTACGAGCAGTACTTC. This encodes CARSPGGGGPSYEQYF.

This clone has just a few counts. CDR3 bases: TGCGCCAGCAGCTACGTAGGACAGGACGCTGGAAACACCATATATTTT. Residues: CASSYVGQDAGNTIYF. V is TRBV5-1 and J is TRBJ1-3; 7 bases agree with TRBD1. With V trimmed by 3 bases and J by 2 bases, 8 bases remained unmatched. There are 16 residues in the CDR3. The V gene's germline CDR1 is SGHRS and CDR2 YFSETQ.

The chain combines TRBV3-1 (or the pseudogene TRBV3-2) with TRBJ2-1; 16 bases map to TRBD2. V lost 4 bases to trimming and J lost 11 bases; unmatched junction nucleotides: 8. CDR1 and CDR2 from the germline V gene are LGHDT and YNNKEL (reference sequence). This CDR3 spans 16 amino acids. CDR3 in amino acids: CASSLIGTSGGAKQFF. In DNA, the CDR3 is TGTGCCAGCAGCCTGATCGGGACTAGCGGGGGGGCTAAGCAGTTCTTC.

The V gene is TRBV6-5, the J gene TRBJ2-3, with 12 bases aligning to TRBD2. The CDR3 runs to 14 residues. Trimming removed 6 bases from V and 6 bases from J; junction bases left unmatched: 4. Germline CDR1 and CDR2: MNHEY and SVGAGI. CDR3 residues: CASSRLAGVDTQYF. CDR3 in DNA: TGTGCCAGCAGCAGACTAGCGGGAGTGGATACGCAGTATTTT.

This rearrangement joins TRBV4-3 to TRBJ2-7; D might be TRBD1 (5 bases). The CDR3 is made up of 16 amino acids. Trimming cost V 4 bases and J 2 bases, with 18 bases left between them. Germline V gene data show CDR1 as LGHNA and CDR2 as YSLEER. The CDR3 region is CASSLLQAAGPYEQYF. Here the CDR3 DNA reads TGCGCCAGCAGCCTTCTCCAGGCGGCAGGGCCCTACGAGCAGTACTTC.

This clone is a singleton in its sample. V gene TRBV27 combines with J gene TRBJ2-7; a weak D match, TRBD2 (6 bases). Between the trimmed V and J ends, which lost 4 bases and 6 bases, there was a span of 10 bases. The CDR3 runs to 12 residues. The germline V gene has CDR1 MNHEY and CDR2 SMNVEV (reference sequence). Here the CDR3 reads CASSYGSSEQYF. As DNA, the CDR3 is TGTGCCAGCAGTTACGGGAGCTCCGAGCAGTACTTC.

The chain combines TRBV7-8 with TRBJ2-3, with 8 positions matching TRBD2. The V gene end was trimmed by 2 bases and the J gene end by 5 bases; junction bases not matched to a gene: 6. This CDR3 has 15 residues. Germline CDR1 is SGHVS and CDR2 is FQNEAQ. CDR3 DNA: TGTGCCAGCAGCTTAAGGCGGGGGGCTAGAGATACGCAGTATTTT. Protein sequence: CASSLRRGARDTQYF.

CDR3 amino acids: CASTADRGRYEQYF. The CDR3 DNA follows: TGTGCCAGCACCGCTGACAGGGGCCGCTACGAGCAGTACTTC. The chain links TRBV6-5 to TRBJ2-7; the match to TRBD1 covers 8 bases. The CDR3 consists of 14 residues. The V and J ends lost 7 bases and 3 bases, in that order; junction bases with no gene match: 8. The germline V gene has CDR1 MNHEY and CDR2 SVGAGI.

This sequence joins TRBV2 and TRBJ1-1; 7 bases map to TRBD1. This CDR3 region has 14 residues. Germline loops: CDR1 SNHLY, CDR2 FYNNEI. Germline trimming cut 5 bases from V and 5 bases from J; bases unmatched to any gene: 8. The CDR3 coding sequence is TGTGCCAGCAGTCTTGACAGGGTAAGGACTGAAGCTTTCTTT. Translating gives CASSLDRVRTEAFF.

The rearrangement joins TRBV9 to TRBJ2-1; TRBD2 matches at 9 bases. Germline trimming cut 0 bases from V and 7 bases from J; bases unmatched to any gene: 5. Germline CDR1 and CDR2: SGDLS and YYNGEE. CDR3 length equals 15 residues. DNA for the CDR3: TGTGCCAGCAGCGTAGTTGCGGGGGGGCTGAATGAGCAGTTCTTC. This encodes CASSVVAGGLNEQFF.

This clone occurred once. This chain links TRBV30 with TRBJ1-2; the D gene is possibly TRBD1 (6 bases). CDR1 and CDR2 from the germline V gene are GTSNPN and SVGIG (reference sequence). The CDR3 runs 12 residues. V was pared by 5 bases and J by 6 bases, with 13 bases between. This chain's CDR3 is CAWGPGDDGYTF. The CDR3 coding sequence is TGTGCCTGGGGGCCAGGGGACGATGGCTACACCTTC.

The genes are TRBV4-1 and TRBJ1-2; D might be TRBD1 (5 bases). This CDR3 region has 17 residues. Germline values: CDR1 MGHRA, CDR2 YSYEKL. The ends were cut back, 1 base at V and 8 bases at J, with 23 bases in the middle. The chain's CDR3 is CASSQAPSLGGTTGYTF. The CDR3 DNA follows: TGCGCCAGCAGCCAAGCCCCCTCTTTGGGGGGGACTACAGGCTACACCTTC.

The chain couples TRBV4-2 to TRBJ2-5; D might be TRBD2 (6 bases). Germline CDR1 and CDR2: LGHNA and YNFKEQ. V lost 1 base, J lost 3 bases, and 9 bases lay in between. The CDR3 totals 14 residues. The CDR3 spells CASSQAASEETQYF. CDR3 DNA sequence: TGTGCCAGCAGCCAAGCGGCTAGCGAAGAGACCCAGTACTTC.

CDR3 sequence (DNA): TGTGCCAGCAGCAGCCGGGACAGGGGGATGAGAAGCAATCAGCCCCAGCATTTT. Protein: CASSSRDRGMRSNQPQHF. The chain carries TRBV5-6 and TRBJ1-5; 11 bases match TRBD1. Germline lookup yields CDR1 SGHDT and CDR2 YYEEEE. V lost 4 bases and J lost 1; bases outside the gene matches: 10. The CDR3 consists of 18 residues.

The chain uses TRBV6-6 and TRBJ2-1; 9 bases line up with TRBD2. The CDR3 is made up of 16 amino acids. Germline CDR1 and CDR2: MNHNY and SVGAGI (reference sequence). V shed 4 bases and J 6 bases; nucleotides not matched to a gene: 10. The CDR3 spells CASSSPGGAGGNEQFF. In DNA form, the CDR3 reads TGTGCCAGCAGTTCCCCCGGGGGAGCGGGAGGCAATGAGCAGTTCTTC.

This clone was seen a single time. The chain recombines TRBV19 with TRBJ2-3; 7 nucleotides align to TRBD2. The CDR3 is 13 amino acids. The V segment lost 4 bases and the J segment 8 bases; nucleotides outside the gene matches: 6. CDR1 is LNHDA and CDR2 is SQIVND in the germline V gene (reference sequence). CDR3 amino acids: CASSTGLGGTQYF. CDR3 sequence (DNA): TGTGCCAGTAGTACCGGACTAGGCGGTACGCAGTATTTT.

This clone has a handful of counts. The CDR3 here is CASSPPGWNTEAFF. The CDR3 DNA reads TGTGCCAGCTCACCGCCAGGGTGGAACACTGAAGCTTTCTTT. This rearrangement joins TRBV18 to TRBJ1-1; weak D call: TRBD1 (5 bases). Trimming stripped 3 bases from V and 1 base from J, with 9 bases between. This CDR3 comprises 14 residues. From germline, CDR1 is KGHSH and CDR2 LQKENI.

The chain has TRBV10-2 and TRBJ2-2; 13 bases match TRBD2. CDR1 is WSHSY, CDR2 SAAADI, per germline. The CDR3 is made up of 15 amino acids. Trimming at V came to 4 bases and at J to 6 bases, leaving 2 bases not matched to a gene. CDR3 DNA: TGCGCCAGCAGTGTACTAGCGGGAGGGCCCGGGGAGCTGTTTTTT. This encodes CASSVLAGGPGELFF.

This clone was picked up a small number of times. The chain joins TRBV10-1 to TRBJ1-5; 7 nucleotides align to TRBD1. The CDR3 runs 16 residues. Germline assignment: CDR1 WNHNN and CDR2 SYGVQD (reference sequence). V shed 0 bases, J shed 2 bases, and the junction held 4 bases outside the gene matches. The CDR3 reads CASSESGGEGNQPQHF. CDR3 in DNA: TGCGCCAGCAGTGAGTCAGGGGGCGAGGGCAATCAGCCCCAGCATTTT.

This chain joins TRBV7-3 and TRBJ2-1; tentative D call: TRBD2 (5 bases). The CDR3 contains 15 residues. CDR1 is SGHTA and CDR2 is FQGTGA in the germline V gene. V lost 4 bases and J 6 bases, leaving 16 bases between the germline ends. The CDR3 here is CASSSHAGQRNEQFF. In DNA, the CDR3 is TGTGCCAGCAGCTCTCACGCGGGCCAGCGCAATGAGCAGTTCTTC.

V usage is TRBV11-3 and J usage is TRBJ2-7, with D perhaps TRBD2 (6 bases). Looked up from germline, CDR1 is SGHNT and CDR2 is YENEEA. The germline V and J ends were trimmed by 0 bases and 1 base, with 7 bases remaining between them. There are 14 residues in the CDR3. CDR3 amino acids: CASSLERGSYEQYF. The CDR3 coding sequence is TGTGCCAGCAGCTTAGAGCGGGGATCCTACGAGCAGTACTTC. Looking up the rest from reference TRBV11-3 and TRBJ2-7 gives the full variable domain: EAGVVQSPRYKIIEKKQPVAFWCNPISGHNTLYWYLQNLGQGPELLIRYENEEAVDDSQLPKDRFSAERLKGVDSTLKIQPAELGDSAVYLCASSLERGSYEQYFGPGTRLTVT.

CDR3 DNA: TGCGCCAGCAGTGGTGGGCTAGGAAACACCATATATTTT. This sequence encodes CASSGGLGNTIYF. This chain uses TRBV10-2 with TRBJ1-3, with D unclear. Germline V gene lookup returns CDR1 WSHSY and CDR2 SAAADI. V lost 4 bases and J lost 4, with 8 bases in between. CDR3 length: 13 amino acids.

This clone was seen more than once but under ten times. The chain is built from TRBV19 and TRBJ2-1; possibly TRBD1 for D (6 bases). The V and J ends lost 8 bases and 0 bases respectively, with 8 bases between them. The CDR3 is made up of 13 amino acids. Germline V gives CDR1 LNHDA, CDR2 SQIVND (reference sequence). CDR3 loop: CASRDTSYNEQFF. The CDR3 region has the DNA TGTGCCAGTCGGGACACCTCCTACAATGAGCAGTTCTTC.

In this sample, this clone turned up many times. V and J are TRBV7-9 and TRBJ2-1; 9 nucleotides line up with TRBD2. The germline V gene has CDR1 SEHNR and CDR2 FQNEAQ (reference sequence). This CDR3 has 14 residues. The ends lost 5 bases at V and 4 bases at J; junction bases unmatched: 3. The CDR3 loop is CASSASGKYNEQFF. CDR3 nucleotides: TGTGCCAGCAGCGCTAGCGGGAAATACAATGAGCAGTTCTTC.